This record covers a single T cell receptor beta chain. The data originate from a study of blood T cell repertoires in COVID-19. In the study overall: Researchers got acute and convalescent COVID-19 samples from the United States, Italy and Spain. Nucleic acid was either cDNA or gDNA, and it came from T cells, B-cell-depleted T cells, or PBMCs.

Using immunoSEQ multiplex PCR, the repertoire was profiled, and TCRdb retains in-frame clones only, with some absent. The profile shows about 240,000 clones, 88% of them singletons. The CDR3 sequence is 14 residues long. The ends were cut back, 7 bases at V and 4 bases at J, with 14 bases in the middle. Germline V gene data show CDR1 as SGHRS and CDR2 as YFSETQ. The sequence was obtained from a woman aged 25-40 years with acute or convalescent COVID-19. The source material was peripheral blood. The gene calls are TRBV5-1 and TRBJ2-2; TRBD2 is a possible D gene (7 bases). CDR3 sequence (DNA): TGCGCCAGCCTCCGGGGGGCGGGCACCGGGGAGCTGTTTTTT. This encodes CASLRGAGTGELFF.